This TCR beta chain was captured in a study of blood T cell repertoires in COVID-19. The germline V gene encodes CDR1 SGHTA and CDR2 FQGTGA. CDR3 length: 14 amino acids. Trimming stripped 5 bases from V and 1 base from J, with 11 bases between. Using immunoSEQ multiplex PCR, the repertoire was profiled, and TCRdb retains in-frame clones only, with some absent. The sample yields approximately 100,000 clones, over 75% seen once. This chain connects TRBV7-3 to TRBJ1-1, with D possibly matching TRBD1 (6 bases). The sequencing input was peripheral blood. The TCR was taken from an elderly woman with acute or convalescent COVID-19. The CDR3 sequence is CASSAGAGNTEAFF. The CDR3 DNA sequence: TGTGCCAGCAGCGCAGGGGCCGGGAACACTGAAGCTTTCTTT.